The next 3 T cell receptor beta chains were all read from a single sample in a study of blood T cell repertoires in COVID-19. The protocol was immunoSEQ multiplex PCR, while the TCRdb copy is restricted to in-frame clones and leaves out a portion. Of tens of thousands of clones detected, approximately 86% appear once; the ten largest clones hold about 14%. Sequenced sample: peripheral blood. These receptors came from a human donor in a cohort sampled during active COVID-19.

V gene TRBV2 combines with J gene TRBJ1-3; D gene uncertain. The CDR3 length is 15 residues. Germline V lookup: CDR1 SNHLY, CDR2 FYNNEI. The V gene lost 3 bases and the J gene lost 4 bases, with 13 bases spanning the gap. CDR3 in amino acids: CASSDAGPPGNTIYF. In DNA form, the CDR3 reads TGTGCCAGCAGTGATGCGGGCCCTCCCGGAAACACCATATATTTT.

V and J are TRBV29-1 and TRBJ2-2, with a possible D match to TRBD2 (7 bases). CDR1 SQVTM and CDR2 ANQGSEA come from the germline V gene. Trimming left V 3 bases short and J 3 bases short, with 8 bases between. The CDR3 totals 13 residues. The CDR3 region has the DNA TGCAGCGTTGACGGGGGGCACACCGGGGAGCTGTTTTTT. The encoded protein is CSVDGGHTGELFF.

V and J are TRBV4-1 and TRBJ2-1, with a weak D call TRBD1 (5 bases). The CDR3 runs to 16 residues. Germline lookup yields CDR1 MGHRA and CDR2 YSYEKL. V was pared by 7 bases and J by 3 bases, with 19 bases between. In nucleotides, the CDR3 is TGCGCCAGCACTCTAAACACTCACCAGGGCTACAATGAGCAGTTCTTC. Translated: CASTLNTHQGYNEQFF.